This TCR beta chain stems from a study of cytotoxic CD8 clonotypes in ibrutinib-treated CLL. Trimming took 8 bases from V and 3 from J; bases not matched to a gene: 13. Germline lookup yields CDR1 MDHEN and CDR2 SYDVKM. The CDR3 contains 16 residues. TCRdb keeps only in-frame clones here, not all; method: immunoSEQ multiplex PCR. The sample shows some 150,000 clones, 70% to 85% of them seen only once. The specimen was PBMCs, collected after 12 months of ibrutinib treatment. This sequence originates from a human donor with chronic lymphocytic leukemia. J is TRBJ2-7 and V is TRBV28; 10 positions agree with TRBD1. The CDR3, as DNA: TGTGCCAGCCGACCGGCGCCGGGACAGGGGCTCTACGAGCAGTACTTC. This gives the protein CASRPAPGQGLYEQYF.